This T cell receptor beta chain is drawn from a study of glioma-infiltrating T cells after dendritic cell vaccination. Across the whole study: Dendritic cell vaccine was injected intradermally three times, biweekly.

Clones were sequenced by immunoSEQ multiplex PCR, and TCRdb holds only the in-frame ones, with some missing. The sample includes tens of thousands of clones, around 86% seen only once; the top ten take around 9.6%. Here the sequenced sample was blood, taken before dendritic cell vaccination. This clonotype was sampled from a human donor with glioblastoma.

The chain's CDR3 is CASSGTSSNEQFF. The DNA of the CDR3 is TGTGCCAGCAGCGGGACTAGTTCCAATGAGCAGTTCTTC. The chain carries TRBV5-6 and TRBJ2-1, with TRBD2 identical over 8 bases. V lost 4 bases to trimming and J lost 6 bases; unmatched junction nucleotides: 3. This CDR3 contains 13 residues. Germline CDR1 reads SGHDT; CDR2 reads YYEEEE.